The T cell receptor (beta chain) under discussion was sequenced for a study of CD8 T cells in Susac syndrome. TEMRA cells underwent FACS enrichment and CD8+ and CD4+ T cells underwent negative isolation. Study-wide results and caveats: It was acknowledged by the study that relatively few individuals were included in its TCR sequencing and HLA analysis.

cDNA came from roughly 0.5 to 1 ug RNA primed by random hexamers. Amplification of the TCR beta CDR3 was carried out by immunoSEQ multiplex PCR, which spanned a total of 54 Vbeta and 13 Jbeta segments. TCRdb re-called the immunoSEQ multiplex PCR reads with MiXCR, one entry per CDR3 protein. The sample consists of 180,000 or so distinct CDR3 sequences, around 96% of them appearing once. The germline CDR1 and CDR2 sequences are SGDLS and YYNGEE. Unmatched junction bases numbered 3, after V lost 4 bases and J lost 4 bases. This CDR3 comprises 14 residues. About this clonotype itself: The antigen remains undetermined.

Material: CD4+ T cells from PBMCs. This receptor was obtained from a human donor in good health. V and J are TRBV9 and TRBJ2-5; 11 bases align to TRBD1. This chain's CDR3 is CASSTGQGAETQYF. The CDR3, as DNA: TGTGCCAGCAGCACCGGACAGGGGGCAGAGACCCAGTACTTC. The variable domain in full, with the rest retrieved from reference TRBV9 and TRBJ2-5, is DSGVTQTPKHLITATGQRVTLRCSPRSGDLSVYWYQQSLDQGLQFLIQYYNGEERAKGNILERFSAQQFPDLHSELNLSSLELGDSALYFCASSTGQGAETQYFGPGTRLLVL.